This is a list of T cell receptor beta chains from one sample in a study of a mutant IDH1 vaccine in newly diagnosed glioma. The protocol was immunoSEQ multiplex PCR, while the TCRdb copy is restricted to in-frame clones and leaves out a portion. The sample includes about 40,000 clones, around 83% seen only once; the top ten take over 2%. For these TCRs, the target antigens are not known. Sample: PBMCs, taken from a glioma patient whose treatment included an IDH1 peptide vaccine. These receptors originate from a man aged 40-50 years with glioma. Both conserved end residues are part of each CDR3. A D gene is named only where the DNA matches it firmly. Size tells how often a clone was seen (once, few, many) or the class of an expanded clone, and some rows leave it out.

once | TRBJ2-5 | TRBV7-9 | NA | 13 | CASSWGREETQYF | TGTGCCAGCAGCTGGGGCAGGGAGGAGACCCAGTACTTC
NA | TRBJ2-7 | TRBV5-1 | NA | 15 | CASRRGADSSYEQYF | TGCGCCAGCAGACGAGGGGCAGATAGCTCCTACGAGCAGTACTTC
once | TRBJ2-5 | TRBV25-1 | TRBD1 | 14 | CASTRTGVEETQYF | TGTGCCAGCACGAGGACAGGTGTAGAAGAGACCCAGTACTTC
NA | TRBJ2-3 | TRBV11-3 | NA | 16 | CASSLGLGEVVDTQYF | TGTGCCAGCAGCTTGGGATTAGGTGAAGTTGTGGATACGCAGTATTTT
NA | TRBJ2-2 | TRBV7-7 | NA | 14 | CASSLGLGAGELFF | TGTGCCAGCAGCTTAGGTCTCGGGGCCGGGGAGCTGTTTTTT
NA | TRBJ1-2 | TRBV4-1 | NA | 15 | CASSPRVGDNYGYTF | TGCGCCAGCAGCCCCCGGGTGGGGGATAACTATGGCTACACCTTC
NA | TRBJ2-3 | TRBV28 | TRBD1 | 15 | CASPPGTASTDTQYF | TGTGCCAGCCCTCCCGGGACAGCTAGCACAGATACGCAGTATTTT
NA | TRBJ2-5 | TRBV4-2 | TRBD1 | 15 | CASSLGQQGVETQYF | TGTGCCAGCAGCCTTGGTCAGCAGGGGGTGGAGACCCAGTACTTC
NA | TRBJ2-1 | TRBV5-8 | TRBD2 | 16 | CASSPFGSGRAGEQFF | TGTGCCAGCAGCCCTTTCGGGAGCGGGAGGGCAGGGGAGCAGTTCTTC
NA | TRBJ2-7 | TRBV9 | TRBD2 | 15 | CASSVGGTSVYEQYF | TGTGCCAGCAGCGTAGGGGGGACTAGCGTCTACGAGCAGTACTTC
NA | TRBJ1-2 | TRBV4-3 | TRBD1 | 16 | CASSQDRGTVNYGYTF | TGCGCCAGCAGCCAAGATCGCGGGACAGTTAACTATGGCTACACCTTC
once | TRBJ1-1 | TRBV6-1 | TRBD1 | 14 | CASSYGTGVTEAFF | TGTGCCAGCAGCTACGGGACAGGGGTGACTGAAGCTTTCTTT
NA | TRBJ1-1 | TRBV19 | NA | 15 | CASSILASRGTEAFF | TGTGCCAGTAGTATTCTTGCGTCCCGAGGGACTGAAGCTTTCTTT
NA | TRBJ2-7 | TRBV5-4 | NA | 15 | CASSMARTGPGAEYF | TGTGCCAGCAGCATGGCTCGGACGGGGCCGGGGGCGGAGTACTTC
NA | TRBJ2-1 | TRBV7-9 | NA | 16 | CASSLTDWSSYNEQFF | TGTGCCAGCAGCCTAACGGACTGGAGCTCCTACAATGAGCAGTTCTTC
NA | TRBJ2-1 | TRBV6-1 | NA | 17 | CASSENQASSSYNEQFF | TGTGCCAGCAGTGAAAATCAAGCTAGCAGTTCCTACAATGAGCAGTTCTTC
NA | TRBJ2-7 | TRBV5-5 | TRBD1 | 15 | CASTFLGQGSPEQYF | TGTGCCAGCACCTTTCTGGGACAGGGGAGTCCCGAGCAGTACTTC
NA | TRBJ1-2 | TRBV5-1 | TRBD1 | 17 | CASSLGGQGAPNYGYTF | TGCGCCAGCAGCTTGGGTGGACAGGGGGCGCCTAACTATGGCTACACCTTC
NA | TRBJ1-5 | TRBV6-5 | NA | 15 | CASSYSRYSNQPQHF | TGTGCCAGCAGTTACTCGAGGTATAGCAATCAGCCCCAGCATTTT
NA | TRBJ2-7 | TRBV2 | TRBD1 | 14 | CASSDQGVSYEQYF | TGTGCCAGCAGTGACCAGGGGGTTTCCTACGAGCAGTACTTC
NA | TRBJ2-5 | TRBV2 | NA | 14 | CASSEEQGGETQYF | TGTGCCAGCAGTGAGGAGCAGGGGGGAGAGACCCAGTACTTC
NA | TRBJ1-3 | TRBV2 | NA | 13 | CSSGGDSGNTIYF | TGTTCAAGCGGGGGGGACTCTGGAAACACCATATATTTT
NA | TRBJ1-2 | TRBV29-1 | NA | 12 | CSVPRNNYGYTF | TGCAGCGTCCCCCGAAATAACTATGGCTACACCTTC
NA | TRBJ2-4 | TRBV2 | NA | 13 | CASSQGSKNIQYF | TGTGCCAGCAGCCAGGGTTCCAAAAACATTCAGTACTTC
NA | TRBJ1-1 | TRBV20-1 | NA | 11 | CSRTENTEAFF | TGCAGCCGGACAGAGAACACTGAAGCTTTCTTT
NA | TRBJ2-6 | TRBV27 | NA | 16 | CASSLDGRAGANVLTF | TGTGCCAGCAGTTTAGACGGCAGGGCTGGGGCCAACGTCCTGACTTTC
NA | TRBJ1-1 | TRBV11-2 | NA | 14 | CASSLAAGRTEAFF | TGTGCCAGCAGCTTAGCGGCGGGACGAACTGAAGCTTTCTTT
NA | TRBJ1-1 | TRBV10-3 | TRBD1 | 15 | CAISDLDRGDTEAFF | TGTGCCATCAGTGATTTGGACAGGGGTGACACTGAAGCTTTCTTT
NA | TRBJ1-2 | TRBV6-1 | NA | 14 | CASSANLDGYGYTF | TGTGCCAGCAGTGCCAACCTGGACGGCTATGGCTACACCTTC
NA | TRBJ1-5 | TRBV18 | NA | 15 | CASSPKQVDIQPQHF | TGTGCCAGCTCACCAAAACAGGTAGATATTCAACCCCAGCATTTT
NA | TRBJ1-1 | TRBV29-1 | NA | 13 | CSGRTDLNTEAFF | TGCAGCGGCCGGACAGACTTGAACACTGAAGCTTTCTTT
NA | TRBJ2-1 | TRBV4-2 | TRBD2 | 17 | CASSQAPGRALYNEQFF | TGTGCCAGCAGCCAAGCTCCTGGGAGGGCCTTGTACAATGAGCAGTTCTTC
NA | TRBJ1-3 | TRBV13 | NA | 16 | CASSRGGTTSGNTIYF | TGTGCCAGCAGCCGTGGTGGGACAACCTCTGGAAACACCATATATTTT
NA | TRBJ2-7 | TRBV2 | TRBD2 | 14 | CASSEWRERNEQYF | TGTGCCAGCAGTGAATGGCGGGAGAGGAACGAGCAGTACTTC
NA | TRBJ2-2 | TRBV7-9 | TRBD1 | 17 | CASSWTGVSKRRGELFF | TGTGCCAGCAGCTGGACAGGGGTCTCCAAGAGGAGAGGGGAGCTGTTTTTT
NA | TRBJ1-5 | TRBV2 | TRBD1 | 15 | CASSRQGLSGQPQHF | TGTGCCAGCAGTAGACAGGGGCTGAGCGGTCAGCCCCAGCATTTT
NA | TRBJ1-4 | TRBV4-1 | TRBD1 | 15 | CASSPDGQGREKLFF | TGCGCCAGCAGCCCCGACGGACAGGGCAGGGAAAAACTGTTTTTT
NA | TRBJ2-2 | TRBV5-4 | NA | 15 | CASSSGGLNTGELFF | TGTGCCAGCAGCTCCGGGGGGCTCAACACCGGGGAGCTGTTTTTT
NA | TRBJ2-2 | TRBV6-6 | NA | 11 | CASIHTGELFF | TGTGCCAGCATTCACACCGGGGAGCTGTTTTTT
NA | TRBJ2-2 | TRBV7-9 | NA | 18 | CASSSPPGSVLDTGELFF | TGTGCCAGCAGCTCTCCCCCAGGGTCGGTCCTTGACACCGGGGAGCTGTTTTTT
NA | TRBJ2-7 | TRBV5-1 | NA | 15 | CASSYRGHGADEQYF | TGCGCCAGCAGCTACCGGGGGCACGGCGCCGACGAGCAGTACTTC
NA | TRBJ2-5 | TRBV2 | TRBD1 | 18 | CASSQDRTLNRYQETQYF | TGTGCCAGCAGCCAGGACAGGACCCTCAATCGGTACCAAGAGACCCAGTACTTC
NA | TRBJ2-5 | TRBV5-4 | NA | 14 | CASSLGPSSETQYF | TGTGCCAGCAGCTTGGGGCCAAGCTCTGAGACCCAGTACTTC
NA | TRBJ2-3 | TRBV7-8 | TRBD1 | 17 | CASSYSGQGAWTDTQYF | TGTGCCAGCAGCTACTCGGGACAGGGAGCGTGGACGGATACGCAGTATTTT
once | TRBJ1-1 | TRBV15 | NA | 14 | CATSGGRWNTEAFF | TGTGCCACCAGCGGGGGGCGGTGGAACACTGAAGCTTTCTTT